The 9 T cell receptor beta chains below come from one sample, sequenced in a study of cytomegalovirus exposure and HLA in healthy donors. PCR was performed using 60 Vbeta and 13 Jbeta primers. Sequencing was performed with immunoSEQ multiplex PCR; in TCRdb, only in-frame clones are kept and a portion is missing. The table has 210,000 or so clones, over 70% seen once; the top ten hold roughly 1.3%. The sequenced sample consisted of PBMCs. These receptors originate from a man aged 30 to 45 in good health and CMV-seronegative.

This sequence joins TRBV6-6 and TRBJ1-3; TRBD1 might be the D (5 bases). V gave up 5 bases and J gave up 0 bases, with 11 bases separating them. Germline values: CDR1 MNHNY, CDR2 SVGAGI (reference sequence). The CDR3 runs to 15 residues. This CDR3 reads CASSTDRNSGNTIYF. As DNA, the CDR3 is TGTGCCAGCAGTACCGACAGAAACTCTGGAAACACCATATATTTT.

On this clone itself: Sequence at one end of the junction differs from germline and may be a read error. This rearrangement joins TRBV11-2 to TRBJ2-1, with D perhaps matching TRBD1 (6 bases). The CDR3 runs to 16 residues. Germline loops: CDR1 SGHAT, CDR2 FQNNGV. The DNA of the CDR3 is TGTGCCAGCAGATTAGAGGGCAGGGGTTCCTACAATGAGCAGTTCTTC. Amino acids: CASRLEGRGSYNEQFF.

In this sample, this clone turned up once. CDR3: CASSLDRVGNQPQHF. CDR3 DNA: TGTGCCAGCAGCTTAGACAGGGTTGGCAATCAGCCCCAGCATTTT. The chain links TRBV7-8 to TRBJ1-5; weak D call: TRBD1 (6 bases). V was pared by 1 base and J by 2 bases, with 9 bases between. The CDR3 runs to 15 residues. Germline V gene lookup returns CDR1 SGHVS and CDR2 FQNEAQ.

The rearrangement links TRBV2 to TRBJ2-5; no reliable D call. V was clipped by 4 bases and J by 2 bases, with 11 bases between them. The CDR3 consists of 14 residues. Per germline, CDR1 SNHLY and CDR2 FYNNEI. CDR3 region: CASSVWRPQETQYF. For the CDR3, the DNA is TGTGCCAGCAGTGTGTGGCGGCCACAAGAGACCCAGTACTTC.

This clone was detected once. The rearrangement uses TRBV6-5 and TRBJ2-7; 7 bases align to TRBD2. J was trimmed by 3 bases and V by 6 bases; bases with no gene match: 8. Germline V gives CDR1 MNHEY, CDR2 SVGAGI. The CDR3 runs to 14 residues. This CDR3 is CASRRGSANYEQYF. The CDR3 DNA is TGTGCCAGCAGGCGGGGGTCTGCTAACTACGAGCAGTACTTC.

This chain connects TRBV11-2 to TRBJ1-3; the D gene is possibly TRBD1 (5 bases). From germline, CDR1 is SGHAT and CDR2 FQNNGV. V shed 1 base and J shed 2 bases, with 12 bases lying between them. The CDR3 spans 16 residues. The CDR3 nucleotides read TGTGCCAGCAGCTTAGTGCTTCAGGGCCCTGGAAACACCATATATTTT. Translated, it gives CASSLVLQGPGNTIYF.

The chain employs TRBV18 and TRBJ1-2, with D maybe TRBD1 (5 bases). The length of the CDR3 is 13 residues. CDR1 is KGHSH and CDR2 is LQKENI in the germline V gene. The ends were cut back, 3 bases at V and 2 bases at J, with 7 bases in the middle. The CDR3 DNA sequence: TGTGCCAGCTCACCTGACAGAAACTATGGCTACACCTTC. It codes for CASSPDRNYGYTF.

The J gene is TRBJ1-1, the V gene TRBV2, with TRBD1 matching over 7 bases. The CDR3 loop spans 17 amino acids. Germline V gives CDR1 SNHLY, CDR2 FYNNEI. V trimming: 5 bases; J trimming: 0 bases; junction bases outside the gene matches: 12. CDR3 protein: CASSWTGGMKMNTEAFF. CDR3 coding DNA: TGTGCCAGCAGTTGGACAGGCGGAATGAAAATGAACACTGAAGCTTTCTTT.

The genes are TRBV18 and TRBJ2-7; TRBD2 agrees at 7 bases. The CDR3 runs to 12 residues. Germline V gene data show CDR1 as KGHSH and CDR2 as LQKENI. The J segment lost 7 bases and the V segment lost 2 bases, leaving 2 bases of the junction unmatched. The CDR3 coding sequence is TGTGCCAGCTCACCATTGGGGGGGGAGCAGTACTTC. Its translation is CASSPLGGEQYF.